The clone carrying this TCR beta chain is classed as medium-sized (0.01 to 0.1%). Its target is not known. Here the gene names and germline are mouse. The read comes to an end 1 residue before the CDR3 does, leaving the germline J gene to fill in the end. The data belong to a study of tissue T cells after allogeneic stem cell transplantation. Profiled with immunoSEQ multiplex PCR; TCRdb holds only in-frame clones, not every one. This repertoire shows 3,200 or so clones, over 40% found once; its top ten account for roughly a quarter. Germline-derived CDR1 and CDR2 are KGHPV and FQNQEV (reference sequence). Trimming pared 1 base from V and 0 bases from J, leaving 7 bases between. The CDR3 totals 15 residues. Time point noted: mouse harvest day 14 after allogeneic transplant. Each mouse received 10^7 T-cell-depleted marrow cells plus 10^6 splenic CD5+ T cells by tail vein. General study points: Tissue-detected TCR repertoire was only partly captured by blood and spleen T cells.

The V gene is TRBV26, the J gene TRBJ1-5; D possibly corresponds to TRBD1 (5 bases). Sequenced: gut tissue. The clonotype originates from a female BALB/c mouse given C57BL/6 T cells with graft-versus-host disease after an allogeneic hematopoietic cell transplant. The CDR3 sequence: CASSLWGYNNQAPLF. CDR3 DNA, as far as it was read: TGTGCCAGCAGTCTGTGGGGCTATAACAACCAGGCTCCGCTT.